The clone carrying this T cell receptor beta chain was seen a few times. The source of the sample is a study of blood T cell repertoires in COVID-19. About the research overall: Sites in the United States, Italy and Spain provided acute and convalescent COVID-19 samples.

The CDR3 is 16 residues long. J lost 3 bases, V lost 4 bases, and 7 bases had no gene match. In germline, CDR1 is SGHKS, CDR2 YYEKEE (reference sequence). Assay used: immunoSEQ multiplex PCR; TCRdb lists only in-frame clones, some missing. This sample carries about 220,000 clones, approximately 78% of them seen once, and the ten largest clones take roughly 5.5%. V usage is TRBV5-5 and J usage is TRBJ2-5; 12 positions match TRBD1. Input material: peripheral blood. The sequence was collected from a woman in her seventies with COVID-19, enrolled during active disease. CDR3: CASSHTGTGGEETQYF. The CDR3 DNA is TGTGCCAGCAGCCATACCGGGACAGGGGGCGAAGAGACCCAGTACTTC.